The 22 T cell receptor beta chains presented below share a single source sample, sequenced in a study of OX40 agonist ivuxolimab in advanced cancers. Only in-frame clones appear in the TCRdb table, and some are missing; sequencing was by immunoSEQ multiplex PCR. The repertoire includes about 100,000 clones, 90% of them detected once, and around 1.6% sits in the top ten. The sample here was CD4+ or CD8+ T cells sorted from blood, taken in a trial of the OX40 agonist ivuxolimab. The receptor set was obtained from an adult with an advanced solid tumor such as melanoma, head and neck, liver or kidney cancer.

V and J are TRBV19 and TRBJ2-7, with D possibly matching TRBD1 (5 bases). The CDR3 spans 15 residues. V lost 8 bases, J lost 0 bases, and 17 bases lay in between. CDR1 and CDR2 (germline): LNHDA, SQIVND (reference sequence). CDR3 region: CASSRAGPSSYEQYF. DNA of the CDR3: TGTGCCAGTTCGCGTGCAGGGCCTAGCTCCTACGAGCAGTACTTC.

The gene calls are TRBV15 and TRBJ2-5, with 8 bases matching TRBD1. Germline-derived CDR1 and CDR2 are LNHNV and YYDKDF (reference sequence). The CDR3 runs 14 residues. V gave up 1 base and J gave up 7 bases; unmatched junction bases: 5. For the CDR3, the DNA is TGTGCCACCAGCAGAGCAGGGGGCTGGGGGACCCAGTACTTC. This gives the protein CATSRAGGWGTQYF.

The V call is TRBV4-2, the J call TRBJ1-2, with 8 nucleotides matching TRBD1. After removal of 0 bases from V and 5 bases from J, the junction contained 5 bases not matched to a gene. CDR3 length: 15 amino acids. Per the germline V gene, CDR1 is LGHNA and CDR2 is YNFKEQ. The CDR3, as DNA: TGTGCCAGCAGCCAAGAGGCGACAGGGGTATATGGCTACACCTTC. Encoded protein: CASSQEATGVYGYTF.

The rearrangement joins TRBV6-5 to TRBJ2-1; TRBD2 matches at 13 bases. This CDR3 is 14 amino acids long. Trimming at V came to 5 bases and at J to 6 bases, leaving 1 base not matched to a gene. Germline V CDR1 and CDR2: MNHEY, SVGAGI. The CDR3 is CASSTSGRANEQFF. The DNA for the CDR3 is TGTGCCAGCAGTACTAGCGGGAGGGCCAATGAGCAGTTCTTC.

In nucleotides, the CDR3 is TGCGCCAGCAGCGACCCCGGGACAGGGGACTTCTATGGCTACACCTTC. Encoded protein: CASSDPGTGDFYGYTF. The V and J genes are TRBV5-1 and TRBJ1-2, with 10 bases identical to TRBD1. Trimming took 4 bases from V and 4 from J; bases not matched to a gene: 10. The CDR3 contains 16 residues. Germline CDR1 SGHRS, CDR2 YFSETQ. Drawing the rest from reference TRBV5-1 and TRBJ1-2, the complete variable domain is KAGVTQTPRYLIKTRGQQVTLSCSPISGHRSVSWYQQTPGQGLQFLFEYFSETQRNKGNFPGRFSGRQFSNSRSEMNVSTLELGDSALYLCASSDPGTGDFYGYTFGSGTRLTVV.

This chain joins TRBV2 and TRBJ1-4; weak D call: TRBD1 (6 bases). CDR3 size: 15 residues. Trimming removed 6 bases at V and 5 bases at J, with 16 bases between. Germline V gene data show CDR1 as SNHLY and CDR2 as FYNNEI. This CDR3 reads CASSPQGGGNEKLFF. CDR3 nucleotide sequence: TGTGCCAGCAGCCCTCAGGGAGGGGGAAATGAAAAACTGTTTTTT.

The rearrangement links TRBV11-2 to TRBJ2-3; 9 positions match TRBD2. The CDR3 sequence is 16 residues long. V was pared by 1 base and J by 0 bases, with 2 bases of the junction left unmatched. Germline V CDR1 and CDR2: SGHAT, FQNNGV. In DNA, the CDR3 is TGTGCCAGCAGCTTAGTTAGCGGGAGTAGCACAGATACGCAGTATTTT. Encoded protein: CASSLVSGSSTDTQYF.

In this sample, this clone turned up a few times. The CDR3 bases are TGTGCCTGGAGTGCGGGGGGATATGGCTACACCTTC. Its protein is CAWSAGGYGYTF. This chain links TRBV30 with TRBJ1-2; D is possibly TRBD1 (5 bases). V shed 1 base and J shed 5 bases, with 8 bases lying between them. Germline V gene sequence: CDR1 GTSNPN, CDR2 SVGIG (reference sequence). The CDR3 sequence is 12 residues long.

The rearrangement joins TRBV5-1 to TRBJ2-1; D gene uncertain. The CDR3 totals 13 residues. Trimming took 0 bases from V and 4 from J, leaving 5 bases between them. Per the germline V gene, CDR1 is SGHRS and CDR2 is YFSETQ. The CDR3 DNA sequence: TGCGCCAGCAGCTTGGACTCGTACAATGAGCAGTTCTTC. Amino acids: CASSLDSYNEQFF.

This chain joins TRBV28 and TRBJ2-7; D may correspond to TRBD1 or TRBD2 (5 bases each). Deletions cut 4 bases from V and 0 bases from J, with 10 bases between. In germline, CDR1 is MDHEN, CDR2 SYDVKM. CDR3 length: 14 amino acids. In DNA, the CDR3 is TGTGCCAGCAGTTCCCCAGGGAGCTCCTACGAGCAGTACTTC. Encoded protein: CASSSPGSSYEQYF. The whole variable domain, remainder taken from reference TRBV28 and TRBJ2-7, is DVKVTQSSRYLVKRTGEKVFLECVQDMDHENMFWYRQDPGLGLRLIYFSYDVKMKEKGDIPEGYSVSREKKERFSLILESASTNQTSMYLCASSSPGSSYEQYFGPGTRLTVT.

The chain uses TRBV27 and TRBJ2-3; perhaps D is TRBD1 or TRBD2 (5 bases each). CDR1 is MNHEY and CDR2 is SMNVEV in the germline V gene (reference sequence). With 2 bases removed from V and 11 bases from J, the gap between germline ends came to 14 bases. The CDR3 runs 13 residues. The CDR3 DNA sequence: TGTGCCAGCAGTTTAAGGAGGTCACAGGTGCAGTATTTT. It translates to CASSLRRSQVQYF.

The rearrangement uses TRBV28 and TRBJ1-5, with D unresolved. V was cut by 5 bases and J by 1 base, with 27 bases left in between. This CDR3 contains 20 residues. Germline-derived CDR1 and CDR2 are MDHEN and SYDVKM. The CDR3 is CASSASTGIHLSRSNQPQHF. As DNA, the CDR3 is TGTGCCAGCAGTGCGTCAACGGGCATTCATTTAAGTAGGAGCAATCAGCCCCAGCATTTT.

The chain has TRBV4-2 and TRBJ2-3, with 12 bases aligning to TRBD2. The CDR3 is 19 residues long. Germline CDR1 LGHNA, CDR2 YNFKEQ. V shed 0 bases and J 3 bases; nucleotides not matched to a gene: 10. The CDR3 nucleotides are TGTGCCAGCAGCCAAGATCGGGACGCTAGCGGGAGGGCTACAGATACGCAGTATTTT. It codes for CASSQDRDASGRATDTQYF.

With regard to this clone: The sample contains more than one DNA sequence encoding this CDR3. The gene calls are TRBV19 and TRBJ1-5; D is unresolved. The germline CDR1 and CDR2 sequences are LNHDA and SQIVND (reference sequence). The CDR3 loop spans 13 amino acids. Trimming pared 2 bases from V and 4 bases from J, leaving 6 bases between. The CDR3 nucleotides are TGTGCCAGTAGTATACGAGGAAATCAGCCCCAGCATTTT. Translated: CASSIRGNQPQHF.

The J gene is TRBJ1-5, the V gene TRBV27; 7 bases fit TRBD1. The CDR3 runs to 14 residues. The germline gives CDR1 MNHEY, CDR2 SMNVEV (reference sequence). V trimming: 5 bases; J trimming: 6 bases; junction bases outside the gene matches: 7. The CDR3: CASSPQGKGQPQHF. The CDR3 DNA reads as TGTGCCAGCAGTCCACAGGGGAAGGGTCAGCCCCAGCATTTT.

The rearrangement uses TRBV11-3 and TRBJ2-2; TRBD2 is a possible D gene (6 bases). V lost 4 bases, J lost 7 bases, and 13 bases lay in between. The CDR3 runs to 14 residues. CDR1 is SGHNT, CDR2 YENEEA, per germline. Here the CDR3 DNA reads TGTGCCAGCAGCTCCTGGGGGGACGGCGGGGAGCTGTTTTTT. Protein product: CASSSWGDGGELFF. The variable domain in full, completed from reference TRBV11-3 and TRBJ2-2, reads EAGVVQSPRYKIIEKKQPVAFWCNPISGHNTLYWYLQNLGQGPELLIRYENEEAVDDSQLPKDRFSAERLKGVDSTLKIQPAELGDSAVYLCASSSWGDGGELFFGEGSRLTVL.

J is TRBJ2-2 and V is TRBV10-3, with 7 positions matching TRBD2. The length of the CDR3 is 15 residues. Losses at the gene ends were 3 bases for V and 5 bases for J; bases not matched to a gene: 6. CDR1 and CDR2 (germline): ENHRY, SYGVKD. The CDR3 coding sequence is TGTGCCATCAGTGAAGGCGGGAGTCGTACCGGGGAGCTGTTTTTT. This gives the protein CAISEGGSRTGELFF.

The chain employs TRBV28 and TRBJ1-5; D perhaps matches TRBD1 (5 bases). Trimming stripped 7 bases from V and 3 bases from J, with 16 bases between. The CDR3 runs to 15 residues. Germline V gene lookup returns CDR1 MDHEN and CDR2 SYDVKM. The CDR3 sequence is CASTTPWGNNQPQHF. In DNA form, the CDR3 reads TGTGCCAGCACCACCCCGTGGGGGAACAATCAGCCCCAGCATTTT.

The chain is built from TRBV19 and TRBJ2-1; D unclear. V dropped 6 bases and J dropped 7 bases, with 16 bases sitting between them. Germline values: CDR1 LNHDA, CDR2 SQIVND (reference sequence). This CDR3 is 14 amino acids long. The CDR3 spells CASSQTDASNEQFF. In nucleotides, the CDR3 is TGTGCCAGTAGCCAAACGGACGCCTCGAATGAGCAGTTCTTC.

This sequence joins TRBV5-1 and TRBJ1-2; a possible D gene is TRBD1 (6 bases). Germline V gives CDR1 SGHRS, CDR2 YFSETQ. V dropped 4 bases and J dropped 0 bases, with 10 bases sitting between them. The CDR3 length is 14 residues. CDR3 region: CASSTQGPNYGYTF. CDR3 nucleotide sequence: TGCGCCAGCAGCACCCAGGGGCCTAACTATGGCTACACCTTC. The full variable domain, in which reference TRBV5-1 and TRBJ1-2 provide the parts outside the CDR3, is KAGVTQTPRYLIKTRGQQVTLSCSPISGHRSVSWYQQTPGQGLQFLFEYFSETQRNKGNFPGRFSGRQFSNSRSEMNVSTLELGDSALYLCASSTQGPNYGYTFGSGTRLTVV.

CDR3 loop: CASTKTREGSYEQYF. CDR3 coding DNA: TGTGCCAGCACCAAAACGCGGGAGGGTTCCTACGAGCAGTACTTC. The gene calls are TRBV28 and TRBJ2-7, with 9 bases aligning to TRBD2. The CDR3 consists of 15 residues. V dropped 7 bases and J dropped 1; count of bases not matched to a gene: 8. From germline, CDR1 is MDHEN and CDR2 SYDVKM.

The genes are TRBV4-3 and TRBJ1-2; 11 bases match TRBD1. This CDR3 has 17 residues. After removal of 4 bases from V and 8 bases from J, the junction contained 15 bases not matched to a gene. Germline V gene lookup returns CDR1 LGHNA and CDR2 YSLEER. In nucleotides, the CDR3 is TGCGCCAGCAGCCCATCCGGGACAGGGGGTATCTCGGGAGGCTACACCTTC. Its translation is CASSPSGTGGISGGYTF.